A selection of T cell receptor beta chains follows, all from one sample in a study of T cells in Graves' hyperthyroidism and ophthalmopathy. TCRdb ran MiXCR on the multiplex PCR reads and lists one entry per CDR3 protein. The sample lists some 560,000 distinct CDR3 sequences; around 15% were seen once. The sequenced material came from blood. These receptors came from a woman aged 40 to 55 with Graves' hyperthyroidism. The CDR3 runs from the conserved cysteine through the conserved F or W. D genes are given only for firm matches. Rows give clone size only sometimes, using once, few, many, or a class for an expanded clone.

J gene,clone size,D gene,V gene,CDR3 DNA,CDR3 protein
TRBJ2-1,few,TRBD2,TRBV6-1,TGTGCCAGCAGACCGGGACTAGCGGGAGTGGTTGAGCAGTTCTTC,CASRPGLAGVVEQFF
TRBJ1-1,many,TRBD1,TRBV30,TGTGCCTGGAGTGAACAGGGGGCTGAAGCTTTCTTT,CAWSEQGAEAFF
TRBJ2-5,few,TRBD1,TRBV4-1,TGCGCCAGCAGCCAAACTCTGTGGGACAGGGGAAAGTACTTC,CASSQTLWDRGKYF
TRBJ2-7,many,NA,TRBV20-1,TGCAGTGCCAACTCTCGGGCAGGGAGTAGCTCCTACGAGCAGTACTTC,CSANSRAGSSSYEQYF
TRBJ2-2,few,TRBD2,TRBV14,TGTGCCAGCAGCCAAGGATTGGGCGGGAGGCTGTTTACGAACACCGGGGAGCTGTTTTTT,CASSQGLGGRLFTNTGELFF
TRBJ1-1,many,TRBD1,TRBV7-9,TGTGCCAGCAGCCCCTGGGGCGGACAGGGGGCTGAAGCTTTCTTT,CASSPWGGQGAEAFF
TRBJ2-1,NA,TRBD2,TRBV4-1,TGCGCCAGCAGCCAATCGCTAGCGGTCCCCTACAATGAGCAGTTCTTC,CASSQSLAVPYNEQFF
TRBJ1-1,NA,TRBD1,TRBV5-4,TGTGCCAGCAGCTTGGCGGGGGGACAGGGGAGGACCACTGAAGCTTTCTTT,CASSLAGGQGRTTEAFF
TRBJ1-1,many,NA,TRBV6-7,TGTGCCAGCATTAATCGTCGGAGAGAAGCTTTCTTT,CASINRRREAFF
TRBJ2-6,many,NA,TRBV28,TGTGCCAGCAGTTCCCGTGGCTCTGGGGCCAACGTCCTGACTTTC,CASSSRGSGANVLTF
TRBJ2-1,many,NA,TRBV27,TGTGCCAGCAGCCTCGCTGGACTAAAGGGCAATGAGCAGTTCTTC,CASSLAGLKGNEQFF
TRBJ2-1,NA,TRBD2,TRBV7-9,TGTGCCAGCAGCACGGGGACTAGCGGGATTCTTGAGCAGTTCTTC,CASSTGTSGILEQFF
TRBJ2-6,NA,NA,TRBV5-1,TGCGCCAGCAGCAGACCCGGGACGGAGAAACTCGTCCTGACTTTC,CASSRPGTEKLVLTF
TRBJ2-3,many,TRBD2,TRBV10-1,TGCGCCAGCAGTTGGACTAGCGCGAGCACAGATACGCAGTATTTT,CASSWTSASTDTQYF
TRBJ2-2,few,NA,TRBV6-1,TGTGCCAGCTCCAAGAGGGCCGGGGAGCTGTTTTTT,CASSKRAGELFF
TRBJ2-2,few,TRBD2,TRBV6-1,TGTGCCAGCAGTGGATCTAGCGGGACCGGGGAGCTGTTTTTT,CASSGSSGTGELFF
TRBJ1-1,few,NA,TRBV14,TGTGCCAGCAGCCGACAACCCGCCGGAGAAGCTTTCTTT,CASSRQPAGEAFF
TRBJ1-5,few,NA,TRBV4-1,TGCGCCAGCAGCCCGGGCTGGGGTCAGCCCCAGCATTTT,CASSPGWGQPQHF
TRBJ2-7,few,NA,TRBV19,TGTGCCAGTAGTATAACCGGGTCGTACGAGCAGTACTTC,CASSITGSYEQYF
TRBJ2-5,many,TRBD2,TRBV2,TGTGCCAGCAGTGAAACTAGCGGGAGGTCAGAGACCCAGTACTTC,CASSETSGRSETQYF
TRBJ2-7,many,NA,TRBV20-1,TGCAGTGCTAGGTCGACGGGATCCCACGAGCAGTACTTC,CSARSTGSHEQYF
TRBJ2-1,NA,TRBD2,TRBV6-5,TGTGCCAGCAGTTACCGTATCGGGACTAGAAACAATGAGCAGTTCTTC,CASSYRIGTRNNEQFF